This T cell receptor beta chain was captured by sequencing in a study of blood T cell repertoires in COVID-19. From germline, CDR1 is SGDLS and CDR2 YYNGEE. CDR3 length: 14 amino acids. Deletions cut 3 bases from V and 4 bases from J, with 11 bases between. This table comes from immunoSEQ multiplex PCR, and its TCRdb copy is limited to in-frame clones, with some not included. This table holds approximately 46,000 clones, about 84% found once. The V and J genes are TRBV9 and TRBJ2-1; a possible D gene is TRBD1 (6 bases). The clonotype was recovered from a human donor in a cohort sampled during active COVID-19. The sample consisted of peripheral blood. CDR3 amino acids: CASSGGGGYNEQFF. CDR3 bases: TGTGCCAGCAGCGGAGGGGGTGGGTACAATGAGCAGTTCTTC.